This T cell receptor beta chain was captured by sequencing in a study of blood T cell repertoires in COVID-19. Background on the study: Donors in the United States, Italy and Spain gave samples during acute or convalescent COVID-19.

The V and J ends lost 6 bases and 2 bases respectively, with 14 bases between them. This CDR3 has 14 amino acids. The germline gives CDR1 LNHDA, CDR2 SQIVND (reference sequence). Sequencing used immunoSEQ multiplex PCR; TCRdb keeps in-frame clones, though not all of them. The sample has about 170,000 clones, more than 70% seen once. The chain recombines TRBV19 with TRBJ2-7; possibly TRBD1 for D (6 bases). This TCR was sampled from a man over 45 who had recovered from COVID-19. Material for sequencing was peripheral blood. DNA of the CDR3: TGTGCCAGTAGCCCTGGGCAGGGGACCTACGAGCAGTACTTC. This translates into CASSPGQGTYEQYF.